This T cell receptor (beta chain) came from a study of OX40 agonist ivuxolimab in advanced cancers. Comment on this clone: Its antigen is undetermined.

Germline CDR1 is MRHNA and CDR2 is SNTAGT. Trimming took off 6 bases at V and 8 bases at J, with 22 bases between the two ends. The CDR3 has 15 amino acids. Data came from immunoSEQ multiplex PCR; TCRdb stores just in-frame clones and leaves some out. The sample carries tens of thousands of clones, approximately 84% recorded once. Study observations and caveats: Individuals who were partial responders at 0.1-3.0 mg/kg had clonal expansion that ranked among the lowest.

The chain carries TRBV6-4 and TRBJ1-2, with D uncertain. Source: CD4+ or CD8+ T cells sorted from blood, taken in a trial of the OX40 agonist ivuxolimab. The TCR originated in an adult with an advanced solid tumor such as melanoma, head and neck, liver or kidney cancer. CDR3 residues: CASRWGTGVPAGYTF. The CDR3 DNA is TGTGCCAGCAGATGGGGTACGGGTGTCCCTGCCGGCTACACCTTC.